The next 15 T cell receptor beta chains were all read from a single sample in a study of cytomegalovirus exposure and HLA in healthy donors. PCR employed 60 Vbeta and 13 Jbeta primers. The assay was immunoSEQ multiplex PCR, and TCRdb's table has in-frame clones only and misses some. The sample holds fewer than 200,000 clones, 68% seen once. Sequencing used PBMCs. Receptor source: a woman aged 40 to 50 in good health and CMV-seropositive.

With regard to this clone: One end of the junction varies from germline; a read error may be responsible. The chain combines TRBV25-1 with TRBJ1-6, with a tentative D call TRBD1 (5 bases). The CDR3 spans 17 residues. Germline loops: CDR1 MGHDK, CDR2 SYGVNS. The DNA of the CDR3 is TGTGCCAGCAGTGACCTTGTGTGGACACCAGATAATTCACCCCTCCCCTTT. Amino acids: CASSDLVWTPDNSPLPF.

This clone was counted between two and nine times. The rearrangement links TRBV7-9 to TRBJ1-5; D is unresolved. The V and J ends lost 1 base and 7 bases respectively, with 11 bases between them. The CDR3 has 14 amino acids. Germline loops: CDR1 SEHNR, CDR2 FQNEAQ (reference sequence). DNA for the CDR3: TGTGCCAGCAGCTTAGGTGAAGGGAGCCAGCCCCAGCATTTT. This sequence encodes CASSLGEGSQPQHF.

The chain recombines TRBV28 with TRBJ2-1; D unresolved. The CDR3 is 14 residues long. Per the germline V gene, CDR1 is MDHEN and CDR2 is SYDVKM. Trimming left V 10 bases short and J 10 bases short, with 23 bases between. The CDR3 DNA follows: TGTGCCACTATTGGCGGTTCCACTCCGAGGGAGCAGTTCTTC. It translates to CATIGGSTPREQFF.

CDR3 loop: CASSPLFSGANVLTF. CDR3 in DNA: TGTGCCAGCTCACCACTATTCTCTGGGGCCAACGTCCTGACTTTC. The chain employs TRBV18 and TRBJ2-6; D is unresolved. This CDR3 comprises 15 residues. Between the trimmed V and J ends, which lost 1 base and 0 bases, there was a span of 4 bases. The germline gives CDR1 KGHSH, CDR2 LQKENI.

J is TRBJ2-7 and V is TRBV9, with 7 bases that match TRBD1. With 4 bases clipped from V and 4 bases from J, the junction kept 11 bases outside the gene matches. The germline V gene has CDR1 SGDLS and CDR2 YYNGEE. This CDR3 has 15 residues. This CDR3 reads CASSPMRQGMYEQYF. The CDR3 DNA follows: TGTGCCAGCAGCCCGATGCGACAGGGAATGTACGAGCAGTACTTC.

V usage is TRBV19 and J usage is TRBJ1-1; 9 nucleotides match TRBD1. Trimming cost V 7 bases and J 3 bases; bases outside gene matches: 9. The CDR3 loop spans 15 amino acids. CDR1 is LNHDA and CDR2 is SQIVND in the germline V gene (reference sequence). The CDR3 DNA reads as TGTGCCAGTACGGGACAGGGTGGTATAGACACTGAAGCTTTCTTT. Translating it yields CASTGQGGIDTEAFF.

This clone was counted once. CDR3 sequence (DNA): TGTGCCAGCAGCCCCGGGACACGCTATGGCTACACCTTC. Its protein product is CASSPGTRYGYTF. This chain joins TRBV16 and TRBJ1-2, with a tentative D call TRBD1 (6 bases). The V and J ends lost 4 bases and 4 bases respectively, with 10 bases between them. Germline V gene sequence: CDR1 KGHSY, CDR2 FQNENV. CDR3 length equals 13 residues.

V gene TRBV4-1 combines with J gene TRBJ1-2, with 8 bases matching TRBD1. The CDR3 consists of 14 residues. The germline gives CDR1 MGHRA, CDR2 YSYEKL. V dropped 5 bases and J dropped 7; count of bases not matched to a gene: 9. Here the CDR3 DNA reads TGCGCCAGCAGCACGACGACAGGGGTGGGTGGCTACACCTTC. Translation: CASSTTTGVGGYTF.

This chain uses TRBV7-9 with TRBJ2-6; D unresolved. Germline V gives CDR1 SEHNR, CDR2 FQNEAQ (reference sequence). CDR3 length: 15 residues. V lost 5 bases and J lost 2, with 10 bases in between. CDR3 loop: CASSQQRTGANVLTF. The DNA of the CDR3 is TGTGCCAGCAGCCAACAAAGAACTGGGGCCAACGTCCTGACTTTC.

The chain joins TRBV4-2 to TRBJ2-5; 7 bases fit TRBD1. Matching the DNA end better, TRBJ2-7 makes the J call doubtful. This CDR3 comprises 15 residues. Looked up from germline, CDR1 is LGHNA and CDR2 is YNFKEQ. CDR3 residues: CASSQAFGTAYEQYF. In DNA form, the CDR3 reads TGTGCCAGCAGCCAGGCCTTCGGGACAGCCTACGAGCAGTACTTC.

This clone turned up a few times. This chain uses TRBV11-2 with TRBJ1-1; D perhaps matches TRBD1 (5 bases). Between the trimmed V and J ends, which lost 0 bases and 10 bases, there was a span of 15 bases. The CDR3 sequence is 14 residues long. The germline gives CDR1 SGHAT, CDR2 FQNNGV. The CDR3 spells CASSLDWQGRVAFF. In DNA form, the CDR3 reads TGTGCCAGCAGCTTAGATTGGCAGGGTCGAGTAGCTTTCTTT.

CDR3 sequence: CASSVGSGLLSNEQFF. The CDR3 nucleotides are TGTGCCAGCAGCGTAGGTTCGGGACTACTTTCCAATGAGCAGTTCTTC. This chain joins TRBV9 and TRBJ2-1; 7 bases match TRBD2. Germline values: CDR1 SGDLS, CDR2 YYNGEE. V trimming: 0 bases; J trimming: 6 bases; junction bases outside the gene matches: 9. The length of the CDR3 is 16 residues.

This chain connects TRBV28 to TRBJ1-2; 8 positions agree with TRBD1. Germline CDR1 MDHEN, CDR2 SYDVKM. V lost 6 bases and J lost 5; bases outside the gene matches: 5. This CDR3 region has 13 residues. CDR3 sequence reads: CASRTGGSYGYTF. CDR3 nucleotides: TGTGCCAGCAGAACAGGGGGTAGTTATGGCTACACCTTC.

This clone was counted once. This rearrangement joins TRBV5-6 to TRBJ2-1, with D perhaps TRBD2 (5 bases). This CDR3 contains 16 residues. V was clipped by 1 base and J by 6 bases, with 17 bases between them. From germline, CDR1 is SGHDT and CDR2 YYEEEE. CDR3 loop: CASSLSPNEEANEQFF. The CDR3 DNA reads TGTGCCAGCAGCTTGTCCCCTAACGAGGAGGCCAATGAGCAGTTCTTC.

This clone turned up a few times. The sample holds other DNA sequences that translate to the same CDR3. This chain joins TRBV7-3 and TRBJ2-3; TRBD1 aligns across 7 bases. The length of the CDR3 is 14 residues. With V trimmed by 5 bases and J by 0 bases, 2 bases remained unmatched. Germline V gives CDR1 SGHTA, CDR2 FQGTGA. CDR3 protein: CASSRGQSTDTQYF. CDR3 bases: TGTGCCAGCAGCCGGGGACAGAGCACAGATACGCAGTATTTT.